One and the same sample provided the 7 T cell receptor beta chains below, sequenced in a study of tissue T cells after allogeneic stem cell transplantation. Clones were sequenced by immunoSEQ multiplex PCR, and TCRdb holds only the in-frame ones, with some missing. The sample includes 45,000 to 50,000 clones, 73% seen only once; the top ten take about 0.7%. Sequenced material: sorted cells pooled from one or two spleens. All receptors derive from a pool of C57BL/6 mice in good health.

Concerning this clone itself: Gene names and germline match the mouse. The CDR3 loop reads CASSPRQSSYEQYF. Incomplete CDR3 DNA: TGTGCCAGCAGCCCCCGACAGAGCTCCTATGAACAGTAC. The rearrangement joins TRBV24 to TRBJ2-7; TRBD1 might be the D (5 bases). The CDR3 end is not reached by the read, which stops 1 residue before it; the germline J gene fills it in. V shed 6 bases and J shed 0 bases, with 12 bases lying between them. The CDR3 is made up of 14 amino acids. From germline, CDR1 is KGHTA and CDR2 FRNEEI.

Note on this clone: All gene names here are mouse names. The read halts 1 residue ahead of the CDR3 end, with the missing end drawn from the germline J gene. This chain joins TRBV1 and TRBJ2-5; D remains ambiguous. There are 16 residues in the CDR3. The V gene lost 0 bases and the J gene lost 0 bases, with 10 bases spanning the gap. In germline, CDR1 is NSQYPW, CDR2 LRSPGD (reference sequence). The sequenced CDR3 bases are TGCACCTGCAGTGCAGATCTTGGAGTTAACCAAGACACCCAGTAC. Translation gives CTCSADLGVNQDTQY. The whole CDR3 protein reads CTCSADLGVNQDTQYF.

Turning to this clone: The gene names here belong to mouse. The CDR3 end falls 1 residue outside the read, so it is completed with the germline J gene. The rearrangement uses TRBV19 and TRBJ2-1; the D gene is possibly TRBD2 (5 bases). The CDR3 length is 14 residues. Germline CDR1 FNHDT, CDR2 SITEND (reference sequence). Trimming pared 4 bases from V and 0 bases from J, leaving 8 bases between. Here the CDR3 reads CASSSLGNYAEQFF. The covered CDR3 bases are TGTGCCAGCAGTTCCCTGGGTAACTATGCTGAGCAGTTC.

As to this clone: Germline and genes here are mouse. The DNA ends 1 residue before the CDR3 does, and the rest of the CDR3 is filled in from the germline J gene. The chain couples TRBV3 to TRBJ2-1; D is undetermined. The V end lost 3 bases, the J end lost 1 base, and 4 bases lay between the germline ends. CDR1 is SNHLY and CDR2 is FYNGKV in the germline V gene (reference sequence). CDR3 length: 13 residues. The CDR3 loop is CASSFWNYAEQFF. The DNA read from the CDR3 is TGTGCCAGCAGCTTCTGGAACTATGCTGAGCAGTTC.

Worth noting for this clone: Each gene name is a mouse one. The read finishes 1 residue shy of the CDR3 end, and the germline J gene is used to complete it. This chain connects TRBV31 to TRBJ1-6; D uncertain. TRBJ1-6 carries the ORF label, with uncertain function. The CDR3 is 14 residues long. CDR1 and CDR2 (germline): GKSSPN, SITVG. V was shortened by 1 base and J by 4 bases, with 8 bases between the two germline ends. CDR3 bases read: TGTGCCTGGAGTCCATCGGCTTATAATTCGCCCCTCTAC. Translated, it gives CAWSPSAYNSPLY. The whole CDR3 sequence reads CAWSPSAYNSPLYF.

About this clone itself: Germline and genes: mouse. Read sequence stops 1 residue before the CDR3 end, and the germline J gene provides the missing end. The chain couples TRBV29 to TRBJ2-5; a possible D gene is TRBD2 (6 bases). V lost 4 bases, J lost 6 bases, and 8 bases lay in between. The CDR3 loop spans 12 amino acids. CDR1 is MSHET, CDR2 SYDVDS, per germline. CDR3 loop: CASSWWGDTQYF. The CDR3 DNA, read in part, is TGTGCTAGCAGTTGGTGGGGGGACACCCAGTAC.

Concerning this clone itself: The germline and genes are mouse ones. The sequenced CDR3 bases are TGTGCCAGCAGCTCCCGCAGGGACTATAATTCGCCCCTCTAC. It encodes CASSSRRDYNSPLY. The full-length CDR3 reads as CASSSRRDYNSPLYF. The chain uses TRBV4 and TRBJ1-6; perhaps TRBD1 as D (5 bases). The CDR3 end falls 1 residue outside the read, so it is completed with the germline J gene. TRBJ1-6 is filed as an ORF, its function uncertain. The germline V gene has CDR1 LGHDT and CDR2 YNNKQL (reference sequence). V lost 4 bases and J 3 bases, leaving 10 bases between the germline ends. The CDR3 totals 15 residues.